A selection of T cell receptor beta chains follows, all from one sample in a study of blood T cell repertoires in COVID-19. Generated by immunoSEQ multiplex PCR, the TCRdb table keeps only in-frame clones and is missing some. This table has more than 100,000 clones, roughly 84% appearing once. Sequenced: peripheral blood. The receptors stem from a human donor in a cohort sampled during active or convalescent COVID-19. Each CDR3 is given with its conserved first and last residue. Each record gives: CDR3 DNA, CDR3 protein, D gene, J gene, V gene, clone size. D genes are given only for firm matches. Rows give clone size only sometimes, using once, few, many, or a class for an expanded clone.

cdr3_nt: TGTGCCAGCAGCCCCGGGGGGGGCCGAGGGGGCTACACCTTC
cdr3_aa: CASSPGGGRGGYTF
d_call: -
j_call: TRBJ1-2
v_call: TRBV7-2
clone_size: -

cdr3_nt: TGTGCCAGCAGCCTAAGTACGGGGGTCAATCAGCCCCAGCATTTT
cdr3_aa: CASSLSTGVNQPQHF
d_call: -
j_call: TRBJ1-5
v_call: TRBV7-2
clone_size: few

cdr3_nt: TGTGCCAGCAGCCAAGAGCCAGGGGGCGCTGGAAACACCATATATTTT
cdr3_aa: CASSQEPGGAGNTIYF
d_call: TRBD1
j_call: TRBJ1-3
v_call: TRBV3-1/TRBV3-2
clone_size: once

cdr3_nt: TGTGCCAGCAGCTTCGGGTTCGGACTAGCGGGGGCCGGGGAGCTGTTTTTT
cdr3_aa: CASSFGFGLAGAGELFF
d_call: TRBD2
j_call: TRBJ2-2
v_call: TRBV7-8
clone_size: -

cdr3_nt: TGTGCCAGCAGCCAGCCAAGGACAGGGAATAATTCACCCCTCCACTTT
cdr3_aa: CASSQPRTGNNSPLHF
d_call: TRBD1
j_call: TRBJ1-6
v_call: TRBV3-1/TRBV3-2
clone_size: -

cdr3_nt: TGTGCTAGTGGTTCGGGACAGGGGTACCAGCCCCAGCATTTT
cdr3_aa: CASGSGQGYQPQHF
d_call: TRBD1
j_call: TRBJ1-5
v_call: TRBV12-5
clone_size: -

cdr3_nt: TGTGCCAGCAGCCTATACCGGGTGAACACCGGGGAGCTGTTTTTT
cdr3_aa: CASSLYRVNTGELFF
d_call: -
j_call: TRBJ2-2
v_call: TRBV11-2
clone_size: -

cdr3_nt: TGTGCCAGCTCACCGCGGACAGGGGAAGAGACCCAGTACTTC
cdr3_aa: CASSPRTGEETQYF
d_call: TRBD1
j_call: TRBJ2-5
v_call: TRBV18
clone_size: -

cdr3_nt: TGCGCCAGCAGCCAAGTCGACAGTCCGGCCTACGAGCAGTACTTC
cdr3_aa: CASSQVDSPAYEQYF
d_call: -
j_call: TRBJ2-7
v_call: TRBV4-1
clone_size: -

cdr3_nt: TGTGCCAGCAGTAATGACAGGGATCAGCCCCAGCATTTT
cdr3_aa: CASSNDRDQPQHF
d_call: TRBD1
j_call: TRBJ1-5
v_call: TRBV6-5
clone_size: -

cdr3_nt: TGTGCCAGCTCACCACTGACAGGGAACAATTCACCCCTCCACTTT
cdr3_aa: CASSPLTGNNSPLHF
d_call: TRBD1
j_call: TRBJ1-6
v_call: TRBV18
clone_size: -

cdr3_nt: TGTGCCAGCAGTTCTTACATGAACACTGAAGCTTTCTTT
cdr3_aa: CASSSYMNTEAFF
d_call: -
j_call: TRBJ1-1
v_call: TRBV2
clone_size: few

cdr3_nt: TGCAGTGCTACACAGGAGGGCTACACCTTC
cdr3_aa: CSATQEGYTF
d_call: -
j_call: TRBJ1-2
v_call: TRBV20-1
clone_size: -

cdr3_nt: TGTGCCAGCAGCCCCAGCGGACAAGGGGGATTTTATAATTCACCCCTCCACTTT
cdr3_aa: CASSPSGQGGFYNSPLHF
d_call: -
j_call: TRBJ1-6
v_call: TRBV4-2
clone_size: -

cdr3_nt: TGCGCCAGCAGCTTGGACAGAAGCTACGAGCAGTACTTC
cdr3_aa: CASSLDRSYEQYF
d_call: -
j_call: TRBJ2-7
v_call: TRBV5-1
clone_size: -

cdr3_nt: TGTGCCAGCAGCCTACTAGCGGGGCGATACACCGGGGAGCTGTTTTTT
cdr3_aa: CASSLLAGRYTGELFF
d_call: TRBD2
j_call: TRBJ2-2
v_call: TRBV5-6
clone_size: -

cdr3_nt: TGTGCCAGCAGTTACACCCCGGGACAGGGTGGCTACGAGCAGTACTTC
cdr3_aa: CASSYTPGQGGYEQYF
d_call: TRBD1
j_call: TRBJ2-7
v_call: TRBV28
clone_size: -

cdr3_nt: TGTGCCAGCAGCTCCGGGACAGGGACCGGGGCCAACGTCCTGACTTTC
cdr3_aa: CASSSGTGTGANVLTF
d_call: TRBD1
j_call: TRBJ2-6
v_call: TRBV5-4
clone_size: -

cdr3_nt: TGTGCCAGCAGCTGGACTAGCACAGATACGCAGTATTTT
cdr3_aa: CASSWTSTDTQYF
d_call: -
j_call: TRBJ2-3
v_call: TRBV7-2
clone_size: -

cdr3_nt: TGTGCCAGCAGCAGTCTTAATCGGGTTTACAATGAGCAGTTCTTC
cdr3_aa: CASSSLNRVYNEQFF
d_call: -
j_call: TRBJ2-1
v_call: TRBV7-9
clone_size: -